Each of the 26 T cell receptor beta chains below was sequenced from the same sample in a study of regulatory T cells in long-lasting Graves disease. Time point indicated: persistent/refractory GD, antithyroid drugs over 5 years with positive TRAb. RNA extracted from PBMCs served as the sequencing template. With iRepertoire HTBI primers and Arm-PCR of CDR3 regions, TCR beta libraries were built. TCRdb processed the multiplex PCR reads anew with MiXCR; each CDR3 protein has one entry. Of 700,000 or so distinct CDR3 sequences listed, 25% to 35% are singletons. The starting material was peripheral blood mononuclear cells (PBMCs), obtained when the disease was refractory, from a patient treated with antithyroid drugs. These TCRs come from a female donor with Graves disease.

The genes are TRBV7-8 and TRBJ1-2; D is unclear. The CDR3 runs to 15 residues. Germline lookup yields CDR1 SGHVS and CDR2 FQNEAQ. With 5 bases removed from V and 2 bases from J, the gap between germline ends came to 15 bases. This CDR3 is CASSPNSGGNYGYTF. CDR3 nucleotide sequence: TGTGCCAGCAGCCCGAACTCGGGTGGAAACTATGGCTACACCTTC. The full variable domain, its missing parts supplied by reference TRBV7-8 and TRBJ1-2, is GAGVSQSPRYKVAKRGQDVALRCDPISGHVSLFWYQQALGQGPEFLTYFQNEAQLDKSGLPSDRFFAERPEGSVSTLKIQRTQQEDSAVYLCASSPNSGGNYGYTFGSGTRLTVV.

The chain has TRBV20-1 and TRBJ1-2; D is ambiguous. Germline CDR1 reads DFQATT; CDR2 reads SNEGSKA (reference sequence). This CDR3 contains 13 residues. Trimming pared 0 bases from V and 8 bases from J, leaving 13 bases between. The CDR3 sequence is CSARDERRVGYTF. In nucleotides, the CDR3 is TGCAGTGCTAGAGATGAGCGGAGGGTCGGCTACACCTTC.

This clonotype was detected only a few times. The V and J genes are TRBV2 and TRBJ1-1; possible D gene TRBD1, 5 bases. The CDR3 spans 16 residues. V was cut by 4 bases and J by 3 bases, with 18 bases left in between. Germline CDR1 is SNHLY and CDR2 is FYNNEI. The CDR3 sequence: CASSAPQVFADTEAFF. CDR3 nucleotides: TGTGCCAGCAGTGCCCCACAGGTTTTTGCGGACACTGAAGCTTTCTTT.

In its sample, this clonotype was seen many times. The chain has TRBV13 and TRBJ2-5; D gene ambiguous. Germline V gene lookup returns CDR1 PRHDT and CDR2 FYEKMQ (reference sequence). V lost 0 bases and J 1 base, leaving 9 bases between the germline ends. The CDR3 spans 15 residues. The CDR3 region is CASSLGPRRQETQYF. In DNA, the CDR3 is TGTGCCAGCAGCTTAGGCCCACGGCGCCAAGAGACCCAGTACTTC.

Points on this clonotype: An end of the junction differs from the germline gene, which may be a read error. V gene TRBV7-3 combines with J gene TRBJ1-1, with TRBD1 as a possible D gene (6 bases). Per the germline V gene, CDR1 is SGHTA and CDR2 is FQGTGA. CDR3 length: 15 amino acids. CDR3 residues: CASSITGMGNTEAFF. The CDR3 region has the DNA TGTGCCAGCAGCATAACAGGGATGGGAAACACTGAAGCTTTCTTT.

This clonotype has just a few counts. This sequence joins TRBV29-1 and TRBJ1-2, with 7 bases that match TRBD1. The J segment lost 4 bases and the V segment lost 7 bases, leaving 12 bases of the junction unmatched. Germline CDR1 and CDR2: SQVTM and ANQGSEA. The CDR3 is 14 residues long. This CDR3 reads CSALLTTGSYGYTF. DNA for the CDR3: TGCAGCGCGCTTTTGACGACAGGGAGCTATGGCTACACCTTC. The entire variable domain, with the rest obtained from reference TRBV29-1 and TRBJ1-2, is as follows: SAVISQKPSRDICQRGTSLTIQCQVDSQVTMMFWYRQQPGQSLTLIATANQGSEATYESGFVIDKFPISRPNLTFSTLTVSNMSPEDSSIYLCSALLTTGSYGYTFGSGTRLTVV.

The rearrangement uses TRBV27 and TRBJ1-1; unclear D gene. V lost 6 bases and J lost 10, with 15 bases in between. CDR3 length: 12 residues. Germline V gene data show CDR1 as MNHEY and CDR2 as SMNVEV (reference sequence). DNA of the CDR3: TGTGCCAGCAGCCAAAATAGATTTGCAGCTTTCTTT. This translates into CASSQNRFAAFF.

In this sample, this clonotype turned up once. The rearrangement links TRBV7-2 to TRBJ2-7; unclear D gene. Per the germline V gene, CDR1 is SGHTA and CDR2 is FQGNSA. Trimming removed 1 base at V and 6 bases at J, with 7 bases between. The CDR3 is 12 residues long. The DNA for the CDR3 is TGTGCCAGCAGCTTAGTTGGTCTCGAGCAGTACTTC. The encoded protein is CASSLVGLEQYF.

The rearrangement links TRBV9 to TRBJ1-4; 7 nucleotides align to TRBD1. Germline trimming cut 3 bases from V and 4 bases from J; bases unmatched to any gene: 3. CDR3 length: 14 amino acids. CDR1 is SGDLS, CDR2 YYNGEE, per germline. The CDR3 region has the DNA TGTGCCAGCAGCGAGGGGGCTGGTAATGAAAAACTGTTTTTT. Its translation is CASSEGAGNEKLFF. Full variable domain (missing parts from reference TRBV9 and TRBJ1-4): DSGVTQTPKHLITATGQRVTLRCSPRSGDLSVYWYQQSLDQGLQFLIQYYNGEERAKGNILERFSAQQFPDLHSELNLSSLELGDSALYFCASSEGAGNEKLFFGSGTQLSVL.

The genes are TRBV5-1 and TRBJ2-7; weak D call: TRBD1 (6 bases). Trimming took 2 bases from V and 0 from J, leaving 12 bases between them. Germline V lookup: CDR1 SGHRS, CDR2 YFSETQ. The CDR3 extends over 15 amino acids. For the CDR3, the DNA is TGCGCCAGCAGCTTCTTAGGGGGAAGCTCCTACGAGCAGTACTTC. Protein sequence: CASSFLGGSSYEQYF.

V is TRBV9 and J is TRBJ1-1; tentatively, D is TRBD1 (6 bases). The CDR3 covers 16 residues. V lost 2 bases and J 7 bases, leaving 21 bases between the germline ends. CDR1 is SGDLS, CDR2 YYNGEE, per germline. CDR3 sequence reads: CASSVSTGQGKDEAFF. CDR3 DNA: TGTGCCAGCAGCGTGAGCACCGGGCAGGGGAAAGATGAAGCTTTCTTT.

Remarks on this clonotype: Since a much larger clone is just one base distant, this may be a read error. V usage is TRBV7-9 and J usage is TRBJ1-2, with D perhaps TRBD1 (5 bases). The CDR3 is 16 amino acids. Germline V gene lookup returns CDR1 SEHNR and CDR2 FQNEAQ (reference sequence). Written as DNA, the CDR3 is TGTGCCAACAGCTTAGTGCAGGGAGGAAACTACTATGGCTACACCTTC. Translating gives CANSLVQGGNYYGYTF.

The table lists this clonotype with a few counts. CDR3 nucleotide sequence: TGTGCCACCAGCCGGGGGGCTCAAAACTATGGCTACACCTTC. Translating it yields CATSRGAQNYGYTF. The gene calls are TRBV15 and TRBJ1-2; D is perhaps TRBD1 (6 bases). CDR3 length equals 14 residues. Germline CDR1 is LNHNV and CDR2 is YYDKDF (reference sequence). V dropped 5 bases and J dropped 2 bases, with 12 bases sitting between them.

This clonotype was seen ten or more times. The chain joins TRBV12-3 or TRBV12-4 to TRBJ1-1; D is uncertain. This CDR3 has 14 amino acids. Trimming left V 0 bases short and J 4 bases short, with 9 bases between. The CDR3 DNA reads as TGTGCCAGCAGTTTAGCCGATCGGTCCACTGAAGCTTTCTTT. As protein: CASSLADRSTEAFF.

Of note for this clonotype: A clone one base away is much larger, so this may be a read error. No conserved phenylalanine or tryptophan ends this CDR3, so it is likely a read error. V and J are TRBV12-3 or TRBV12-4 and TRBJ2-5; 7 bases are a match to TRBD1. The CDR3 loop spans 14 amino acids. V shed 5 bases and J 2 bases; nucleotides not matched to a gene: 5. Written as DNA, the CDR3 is TGTGCCAGCAGTATCCAGGGGGTACAAGAGACCCAGTACCTC. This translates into CASSIQGVQETQYL.

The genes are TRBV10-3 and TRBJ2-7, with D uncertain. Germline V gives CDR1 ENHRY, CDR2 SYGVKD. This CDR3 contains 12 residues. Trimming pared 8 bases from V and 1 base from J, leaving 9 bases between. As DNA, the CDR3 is TGTGCCATCTCTCCTAGTTCCTACGAGCAGTACTTC. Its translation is CAISPSSYEQYF.

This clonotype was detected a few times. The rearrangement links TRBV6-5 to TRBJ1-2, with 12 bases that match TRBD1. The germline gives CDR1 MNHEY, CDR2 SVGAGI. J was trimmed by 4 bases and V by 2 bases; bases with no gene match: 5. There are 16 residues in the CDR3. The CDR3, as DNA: TGTGCCAGCAGTTACGAAGGGACAGGGGGCATCTATGGCTACACCTTC. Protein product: CASSYEGTGGIYGYTF.

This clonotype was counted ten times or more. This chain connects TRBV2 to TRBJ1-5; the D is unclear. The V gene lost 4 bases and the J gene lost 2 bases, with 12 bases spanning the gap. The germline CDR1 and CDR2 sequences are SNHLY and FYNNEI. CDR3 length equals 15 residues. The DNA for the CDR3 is TGTGCCAGCAGTGGAGGGCAGGTCCGCAATCAGCCCCAGCATTTT. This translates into CASSGGQVRNQPQHF.

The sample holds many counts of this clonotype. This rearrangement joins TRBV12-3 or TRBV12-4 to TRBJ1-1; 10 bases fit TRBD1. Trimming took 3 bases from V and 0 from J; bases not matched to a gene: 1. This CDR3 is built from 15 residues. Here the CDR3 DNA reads TGTGCCAGCAGTTTTGGACAGGGGGTGAACACTGAAGCTTTCTTT. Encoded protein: CASSFGQGVNTEAFF.

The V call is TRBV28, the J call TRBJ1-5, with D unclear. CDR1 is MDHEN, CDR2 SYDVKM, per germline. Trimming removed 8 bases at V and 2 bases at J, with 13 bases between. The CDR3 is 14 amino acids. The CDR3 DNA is TGTGCCAGCGGTCAATGGACGGGCAATCAGCCCCAGCATTTT. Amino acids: CASGQWTGNQPQHF.

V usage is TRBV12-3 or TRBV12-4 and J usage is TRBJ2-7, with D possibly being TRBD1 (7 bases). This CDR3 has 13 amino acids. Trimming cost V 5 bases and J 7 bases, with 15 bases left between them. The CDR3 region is CASSTTGAGEQYF. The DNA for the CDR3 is TGTGCCAGCAGTACCACAGGGGCGGGAGAGCAGTACTTC.

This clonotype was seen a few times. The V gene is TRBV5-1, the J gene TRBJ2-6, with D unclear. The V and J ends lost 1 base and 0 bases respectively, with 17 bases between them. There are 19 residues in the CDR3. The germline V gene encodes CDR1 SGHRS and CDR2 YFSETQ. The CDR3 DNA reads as TGCGCCAGCAGCTTGACCCCCCGACCTACGCCCTCTGGGGCCAACGTCCTGACTTTC. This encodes CASSLTPRPTPSGANVLTF.

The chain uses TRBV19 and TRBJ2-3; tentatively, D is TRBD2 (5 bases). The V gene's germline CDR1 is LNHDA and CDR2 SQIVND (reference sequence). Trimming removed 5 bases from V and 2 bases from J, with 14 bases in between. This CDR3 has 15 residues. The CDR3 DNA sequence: TGTGCCAGTAGTCGGGTAGCGCAATACACAGATACGCAGTATTTT. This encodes CASSRVAQYTDTQYF.

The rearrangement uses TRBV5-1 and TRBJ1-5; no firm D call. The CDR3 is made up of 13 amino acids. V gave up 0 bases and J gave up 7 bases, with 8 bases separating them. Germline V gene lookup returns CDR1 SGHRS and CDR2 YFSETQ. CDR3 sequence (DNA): TGCGCCAGCAGCTTGGTGGGGAGACAGCCCCAGCATTTT. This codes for CASSLVGRQPQHF.

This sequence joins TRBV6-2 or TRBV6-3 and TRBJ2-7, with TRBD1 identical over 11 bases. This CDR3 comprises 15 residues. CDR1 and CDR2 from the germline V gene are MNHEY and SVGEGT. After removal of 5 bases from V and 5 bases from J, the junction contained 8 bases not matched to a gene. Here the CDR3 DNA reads TGTGCCAGCAGTGAAGCGGACAGGGGGCTGGACGAGCAGTACTTC. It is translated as CASSEADRGLDEQYF.

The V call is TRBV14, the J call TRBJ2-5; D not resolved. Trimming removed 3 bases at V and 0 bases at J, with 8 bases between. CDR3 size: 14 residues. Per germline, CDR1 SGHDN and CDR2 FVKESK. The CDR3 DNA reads TGTGCCAGCAGCCACACACCGTACCAAGAGACCCAGTACTTC. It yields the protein CASSHTPYQETQYF. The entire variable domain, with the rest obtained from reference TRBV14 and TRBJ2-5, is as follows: EAGVTQFPSHSVIEKGQTVTLRCDPISGHDNLYWYRRVMGKEIKFLLHFVKESKQDESGMPNNRFLAERTGGTYSTLKVQPAELEDSGVYFCASSHTPYQETQYFGPGTRLLVL.